The present entry profiles one T cell receptor beta chain with its context. Clones were read by immunoSEQ multiplex PCR, and TCRdb kept only the in-frame ones, dropping some. The data show approximately 94,000 clones, around 92% seen once. These data come from a study of T cell changes during pregnancy in multiple sclerosis. The germline gives CDR1 SEHNR, CDR2 FQNEAQ (reference sequence). The V gene lost 2 bases and the J gene lost 7 bases, with 15 bases spanning the gap. This CDR3 comprises 16 residues. The V and J genes are TRBV7-9 and TRBJ1-6; TRBD1 is a possible D gene (6 bases). This TCR was recovered from a female donor with multiple sclerosis, enrolled in a pregnancy study. This specimen consisted of peripheral blood, obtained after pregnancy. CDR3 residues: CASSLTAGVDNSPLHF. The CDR3 nucleotides read TGTGCCAGCAGCTTAACCGCAGGGGTTGACAATTCACCCCTCCACTTT.